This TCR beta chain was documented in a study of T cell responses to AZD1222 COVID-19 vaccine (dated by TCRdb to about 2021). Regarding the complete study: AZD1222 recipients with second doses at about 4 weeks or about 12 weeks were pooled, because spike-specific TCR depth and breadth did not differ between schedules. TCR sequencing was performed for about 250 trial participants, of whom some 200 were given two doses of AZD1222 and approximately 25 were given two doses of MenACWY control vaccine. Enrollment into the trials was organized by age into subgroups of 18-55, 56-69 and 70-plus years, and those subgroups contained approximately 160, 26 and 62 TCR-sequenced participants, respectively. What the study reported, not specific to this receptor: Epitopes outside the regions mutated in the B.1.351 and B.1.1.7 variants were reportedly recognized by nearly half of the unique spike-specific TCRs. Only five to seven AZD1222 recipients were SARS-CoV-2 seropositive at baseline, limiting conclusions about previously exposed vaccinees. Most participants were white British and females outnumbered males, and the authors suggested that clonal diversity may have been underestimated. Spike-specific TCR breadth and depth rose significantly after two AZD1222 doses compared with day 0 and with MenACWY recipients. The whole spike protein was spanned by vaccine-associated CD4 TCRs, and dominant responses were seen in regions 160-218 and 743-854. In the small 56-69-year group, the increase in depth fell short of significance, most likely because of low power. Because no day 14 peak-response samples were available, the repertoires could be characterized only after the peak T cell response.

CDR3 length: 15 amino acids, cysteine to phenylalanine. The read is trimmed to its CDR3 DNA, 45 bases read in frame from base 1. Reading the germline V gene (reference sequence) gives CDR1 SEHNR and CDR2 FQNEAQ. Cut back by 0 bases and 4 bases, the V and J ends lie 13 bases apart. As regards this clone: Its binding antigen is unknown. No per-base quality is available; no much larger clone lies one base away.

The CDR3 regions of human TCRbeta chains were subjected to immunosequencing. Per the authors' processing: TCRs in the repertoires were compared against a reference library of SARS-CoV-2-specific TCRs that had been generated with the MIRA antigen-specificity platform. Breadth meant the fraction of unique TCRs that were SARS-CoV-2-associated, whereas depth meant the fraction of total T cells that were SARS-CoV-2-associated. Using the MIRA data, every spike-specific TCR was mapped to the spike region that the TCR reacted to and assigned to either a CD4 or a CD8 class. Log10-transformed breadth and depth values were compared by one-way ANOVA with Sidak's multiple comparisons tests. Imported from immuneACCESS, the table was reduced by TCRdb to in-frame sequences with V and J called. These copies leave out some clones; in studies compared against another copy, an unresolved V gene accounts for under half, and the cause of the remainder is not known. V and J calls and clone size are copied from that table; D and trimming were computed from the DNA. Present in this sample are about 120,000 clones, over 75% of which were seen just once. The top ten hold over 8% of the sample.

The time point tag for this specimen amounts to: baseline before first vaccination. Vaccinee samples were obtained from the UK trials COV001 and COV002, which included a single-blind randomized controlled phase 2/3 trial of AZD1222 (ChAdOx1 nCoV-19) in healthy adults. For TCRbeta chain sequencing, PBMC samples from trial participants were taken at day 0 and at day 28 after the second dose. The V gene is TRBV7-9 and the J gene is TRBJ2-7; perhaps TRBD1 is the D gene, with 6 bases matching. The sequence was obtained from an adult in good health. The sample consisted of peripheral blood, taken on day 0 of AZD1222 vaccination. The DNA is TGTGCCAGCAGCTTAGCGGGGACAACTGAATACGAGCAGTACTTC. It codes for CASSLAGTTEYEQYF.